This T cell receptor beta chain was profiled in a study of early T cells in non-severe SARS-CoV-2 infection. About the study: Sequencing used unsorted whole-blood bulk RNA, so chains lack pairing.

J gave up 4 bases and V 5 bases, and 5 bases lay outside the gene matches. The germline V gene encodes CDR1 MDHEN and CDR2 SYDVKM. The CDR3 has 15 residues. TCRdb redid the calling of the 5' RACE reads with MiXCR, one entry per CDR3 protein. The data contain nearly 95,000 distinct CDR3 sequences, 16% of them seen just once; the ten biggest clones take up around 5%. This clonotype was sampled from an adult who was a healthcare worker with PCR-confirmed SARS-CoV-2 infection or an uninfected control (not recorded which). Specimen: whole blood, collected at baseline. The chain is built from TRBV28 and TRBJ1-4; TRBD1 aligns across 9 bases. CDR3 amino acids: CASSSPGQGNEKLFF. For the CDR3, the DNA is TGTGCCAGCAGTAGTCCGGGACAGGGTAATGAAAAACTGTTTTTT.